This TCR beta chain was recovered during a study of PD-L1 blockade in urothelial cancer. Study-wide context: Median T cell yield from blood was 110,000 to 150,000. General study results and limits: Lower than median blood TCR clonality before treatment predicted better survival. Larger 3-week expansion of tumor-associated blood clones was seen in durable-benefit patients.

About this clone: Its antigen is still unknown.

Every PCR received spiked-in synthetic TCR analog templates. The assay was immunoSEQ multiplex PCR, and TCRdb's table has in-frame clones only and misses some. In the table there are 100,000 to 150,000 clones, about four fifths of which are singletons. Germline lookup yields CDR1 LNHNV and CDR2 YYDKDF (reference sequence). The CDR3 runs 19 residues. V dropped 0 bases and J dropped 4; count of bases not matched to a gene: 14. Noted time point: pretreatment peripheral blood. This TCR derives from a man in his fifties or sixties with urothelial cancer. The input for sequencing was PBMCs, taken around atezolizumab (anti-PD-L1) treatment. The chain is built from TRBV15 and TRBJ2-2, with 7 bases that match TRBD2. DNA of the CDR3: TGTGCCACCAGCAGAGATCCCGAGGGAGGGCTATCGGGCACCGGGGAGCTGTTTTTT. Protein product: CATSRDPEGGLSGTGELFF.